The clone carrying this T cell receptor (beta chain) has a handful of counts. Unique molecular identifiers were added to individual cDNA molecules. TCRdb processed the 5' RACE reads anew with MiXCR; each CDR3 protein has one entry. The sample lists about 100,000 distinct CDR3 sequences; about 12% were seen once. This sample was included in a study of early T cells in non-severe SARS-CoV-2 infection. With 3 bases removed from V and 1 base from J, the gap between germline ends came to 13 bases. Germline CDR1 MNHEY, CDR2 SVGEGT. There are 16 residues in the CDR3. V usage is TRBV6-2 or TRBV6-3 and J usage is TRBJ1-5; D unresolved. The sequencing input was whole blood. This TCR was sampled from an adult who was a healthcare worker with PCR-confirmed SARS-CoV-2 infection or an uninfected control (not recorded which). DNA of the CDR3: TGTGCCAGCAGTTATTCTGGTACTCCCAGCAATCAGCCCCAGCATTTT. This codes for CASSYSGTPSNQPQHF.